The sequence of this T cell receptor (beta chain) was determined in a study of blood T cells in healthy people across ages. Regarding this clonotype: The antigen is unknown. At one end the junction does not follow the germline gene, possibly because of a read error.

Together with a sample-barcoded 5' primer, a J-beta primer mix was included in a second PCR lasting about 7 to 11 cycles. Every sample gave at least 3 million paired-end reads containing CDR3. TCRdb fed the 5' RACE reads into MiXCR, producing one record per CDR3 protein. This table holds 650,000 to 1,000,000 distinct CDR3 sequences, roughly 34% found once. General study results and limits: It was held that the diversity estimates obtained from one million T cells were underestimates.

CDR3 length equals 12 residues. Looked up from germline, CDR1 is SGHRS and CDR2 is YFSETQ. This receptor was obtained from a man aged 18 to 35 in good health. The chain carries TRBV5-1 and TRBJ2-1, with D hard to call. The sequenced material came from blood. The CDR3 coding sequence is TGCGCCAGCAGTTTGGACGGAGAGACCCAGTTCTTC. Protein: CASSLDGETQFF. The full variable domain, in which reference TRBV5-1 and TRBJ2-1 provide the parts outside the CDR3, is KAGVTQTPRYLIKTRGQQVTLSCSPISGHRSVSWYQQTPGQGLQFLFEYFSETQRNKGNFPGRFSGRQFSNSRSEMNVSTLELGDSALYLCASSLDGETQFFGPGTRLTVL.